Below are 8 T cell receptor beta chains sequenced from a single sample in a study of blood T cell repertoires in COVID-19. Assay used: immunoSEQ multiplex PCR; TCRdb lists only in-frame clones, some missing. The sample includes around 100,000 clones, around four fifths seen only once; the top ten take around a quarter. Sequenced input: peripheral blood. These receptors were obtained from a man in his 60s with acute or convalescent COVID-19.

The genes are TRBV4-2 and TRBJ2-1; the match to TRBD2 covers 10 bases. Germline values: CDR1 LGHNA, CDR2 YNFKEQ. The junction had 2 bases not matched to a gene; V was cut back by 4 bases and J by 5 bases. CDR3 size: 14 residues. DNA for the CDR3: TGTGCCAGCAGCCTTGGACTAGCGGACAATGAGCAGTTCTTC. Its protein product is CASSLGLADNEQFF.

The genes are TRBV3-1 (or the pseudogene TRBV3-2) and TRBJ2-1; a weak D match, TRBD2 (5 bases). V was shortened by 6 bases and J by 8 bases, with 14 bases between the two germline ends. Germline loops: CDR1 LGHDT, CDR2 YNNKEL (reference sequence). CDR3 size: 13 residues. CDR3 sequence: CASSRTSRDEQFF. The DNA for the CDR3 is TGTGCCAGCAGTCGAACTAGTCGCGATGAGCAGTTCTTC.

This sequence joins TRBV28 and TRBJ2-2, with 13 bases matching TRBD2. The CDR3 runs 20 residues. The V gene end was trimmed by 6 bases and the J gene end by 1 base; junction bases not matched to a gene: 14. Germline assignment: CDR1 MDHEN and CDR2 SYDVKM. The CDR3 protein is CASRYTGTSGILGNTGELFF. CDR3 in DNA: TGTGCCAGCAGATACACCGGGACTAGCGGGATCTTGGGGAACACCGGGGAGCTGTTTTTT.

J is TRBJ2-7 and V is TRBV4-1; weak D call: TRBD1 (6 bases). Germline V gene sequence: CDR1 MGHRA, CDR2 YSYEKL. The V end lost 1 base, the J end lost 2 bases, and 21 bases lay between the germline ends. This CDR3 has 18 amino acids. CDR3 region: CASSQVFQGTFSTYEQYV. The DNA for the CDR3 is TGCGCCAGCAGCCAAGTCTTCCAGGGGACATTTAGCACCTACGAGCAGTACGTC.

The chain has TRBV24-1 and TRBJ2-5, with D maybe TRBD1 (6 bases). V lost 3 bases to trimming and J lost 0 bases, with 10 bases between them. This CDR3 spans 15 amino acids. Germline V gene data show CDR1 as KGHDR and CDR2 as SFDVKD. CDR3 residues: CATSDPGHNQETQYF. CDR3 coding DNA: TGTGCCACCAGTGATCCGGGACACAACCAAGAGACCCAGTACTTC.

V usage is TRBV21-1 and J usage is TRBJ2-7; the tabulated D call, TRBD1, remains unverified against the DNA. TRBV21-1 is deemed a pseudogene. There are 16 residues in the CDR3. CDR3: CASSNAPGQGYYEQYV. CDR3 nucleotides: TGTGCCAGCAGCAACGCTCCAGGACAGGGGTACTACGAGCAGTACGTC.

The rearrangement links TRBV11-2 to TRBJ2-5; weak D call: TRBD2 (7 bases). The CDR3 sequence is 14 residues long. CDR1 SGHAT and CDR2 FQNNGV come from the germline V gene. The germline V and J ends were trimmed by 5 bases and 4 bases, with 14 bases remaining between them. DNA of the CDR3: TGTGCCAGCAGCCGTGCGGGGGCGGGAGAGACCCAGTACTTC. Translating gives CASSRAGAGETQYF.

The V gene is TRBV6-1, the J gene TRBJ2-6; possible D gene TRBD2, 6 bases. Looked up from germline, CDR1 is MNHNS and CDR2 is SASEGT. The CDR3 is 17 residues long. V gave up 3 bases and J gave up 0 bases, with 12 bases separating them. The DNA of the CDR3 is TGTGCCAGCAGTGAGATGGAGGGGAGCTCTGGGGCCAACGTCCTGACTTTC. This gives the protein CASSEMEGSSGANVLTF.